Listed here is a single T cell receptor (beta chain). The antigen remains unidentified. This sample stems from a study of T cells in Graves' hyperthyroidism and ophthalmopathy. Criteria for exclusion of patients were uncontrolled infection, other autoimmune disease, pregnancy or lactation. The CDR3 is 14 amino acids. In germline, CDR1 is SQVTM, CDR2 ANQGSEA. V shed 4 bases and J 9 bases; nucleotides not matched to a gene: 11. Amplification targeted TCR beta CDR3 regions from RNA transcripts. A set of HTBI primers served as the primers for a first-round RT-PCR of the TCR CDR3. In TCRdb, the multiplex PCR reads were re-called with MiXCR into one record per CDR3 protein. Here the sample spans hundreds of thousands of distinct CDR3 sequences, approximately 36% being singletons. Points from the study as a whole: For ophthalmopathy, model prediction preceded onset by a median about 6 months.

The sequence came from a woman in her 40s with Graves' hyperthyroidism. The sequenced sample consisted of blood. The chain is built from TRBV29-1 and TRBJ2-7; 11 bases map to TRBD1. CDR3 residues: CSVGDRGAGDMQYF. The CDR3, as DNA: TGCAGCGTTGGGGACAGGGGGGCCGGGGACATGCAGTACTTC.